The rows below give T cell receptor beta chains drawn from one sample of a study of T-cell reconstitution after alpha-beta-depleted transplantation in children. TCRdb ran MiXCR on the PCR reads and lists one entry per CDR3 protein. The table includes 600,000 to 700,000 distinct CDR3 sequences, roughly 17% detected once. This material consisted of PBMCs from the stem cell graft donor, taken from the stem cell graft. These receptors originate from a human donor who donated a stem cell graft to a child with acute myeloid leukemia. The CDR3 runs from the conserved cysteine through the conserved F or W. D genes are given only for firm matches. Part of the rows lack a size; the others show once, few, many or a class for expanded clones.

-,-,TRBJ2-1,TRBV5-1,CASSERIEQFF,TGCGCCAGCAGCGAGAGAATCGAGCAGTTCTTC
many,-,TRBJ2-1,TRBV7-2,CASSLYRDEQFF,TGTGCCAGCAGCTTGTACAGGGATGAGCAGTTCTTC
few,TRBD2,TRBJ2-1,TRBV24-1,CATSGPLAGGLNEQFF,TGTGCCACCAGTGGCCCCCTAGCGGGGGGGCTGAATGAGCAGTTCTTC
-,-,TRBJ1-3,TRBV4-3,CASSQDINSGNTIYF,TGCGCCAGCAGCCAAGACATTAACTCTGGAAACACCATATATTTT
many,TRBD1,TRBJ1-1,TRBV20-1,CSARDGTGGRLTEAFF,TGCAGTGCTAGAGATGGGACAGGGGGCCGCCTAACTGAAGCTTTCTTT
-,-,TRBJ2-2,TRBV12-3/TRBV12-4,CASSRGVANTGDLFF,TGTGCCAGCAGCAGGGGGGTGGCGAACACCGGGGACCTGTTTTTT
many,-,TRBJ2-3,TRBV7-9,CASGTDTQYF,TGTGCCAGCGGAACAGATACGCAGTATTTT
many,-,TRBJ2-5,TRBV12-3/TRBV12-4,CASSPSERTQYF,TGTGCCAGCAGTCCCTCTGAAAGGACCCAGTACTTC
few,-,TRBJ1-2,TRBV5-6,CASTRSDGYTF,TGTGCCAGCACCCGGTCGGATGGCTACACCTTC
many,-,TRBJ2-7,TRBV25-1,CASGDSYYEQYF,TGTGCCAGCGGCGACAGTTACTACGAGCAGTACTTC
many,-,TRBJ1-6,TRBV5-1,CASCPVGATDSPLHF,TGCGCCAGCTGCCCTGTCGGGGCTACAGATTCACCCCTCCACTTT
-,TRBD1,TRBJ2-1,TRBV11-1,CASSLGQGAMNEQFF,TGTGCCAGCAGCTTAGGACAGGGGGCAATGAATGAGCAGTTCTTC
-,TRBD2,TRBJ2-3,TRBV20-1,CSAADERGGRDTQYF,TGCAGTGCAGCCGATGAGCGGGGGGGCCGAGATACGCAGTATTTT
few,-,TRBJ1-1,TRBV7-2,CASSLGYHNRGGTEAFF,TGTGCCAGCAGCTTAGGGTACCACAATAGGGGGGGCACTGAAGCTTTCTTT
-,TRBD1,TRBJ2-3,TRBV12-3/TRBV12-4,CASTQNPDRKGTDTQYF,TGTGCCAGCACCCAGAACCCGGACAGGAAAGGCACAGATACGCAGTATTTT
-,-,TRBJ2-3,TRBV27,CASSYEDPTDTQYF,TGTGCCAGCAGTTACGAAGACCCCACAGATACGCAGTATTTT
few,-,TRBJ1-1,TRBV7-3,CASSRPPNTEAFF,TGTGCCAGCAGCCGCCCCCCGAACACTGAAGCTTTCTTT
few,-,TRBJ2-3,TRBV25-1,CASSAIWGTASSTDTQYF,TGTGCCAGCAGCGCGATCTGGGGGACTGCCTCTAGCACAGATACGCAGTATTTT
-,-,TRBJ2-1,TRBV24-1,CATSEGRSEQFF,TGTGCCACCTCCGAGGGGCGGAGTGAGCAGTTCTTC
-,TRBD1,TRBJ2-1,TRBV7-9,CASSQDRELRNEQFF,TGTGCCAGCAGCCAGGACAGGGAGTTACGCAATGAGCAGTTCTTC
-,-,TRBJ1-1,TRBV5-1,CASSPAPGVLNTEAFF,TGCGCCAGCAGCCCGGCGCCGGGAGTTTTGAACACTGAAGCTTTCTTT
many,-,TRBJ2-5,TRBV7-2,CASSFSKDQETQYF,TGTGCCAGCAGCTTCTCGAAGGACCAAGAGACCCAGTACTTC
-,-,TRBJ1-2,TRBV29-1,CSVEMGALYGYTF,TGCAGCGTTGAAATGGGGGCCCTCTATGGCTACACCTTC
few,TRBD1,TRBJ2-7,TRBV4-3,CASSRGTGKYEQYF,TGCGCCAGCAGCCGAGGGACAGGGAAGTACGAGCAGTACTTC
-,-,TRBJ2-7,TRBV12-3/TRBV12-4,CASSSDTSYEQYF,TGTGCCAGCAGTTCCGACACATCCTACGAGCAGTACTTC
-,-,TRBJ1-2,TRBV4-1,CASSRPSGEGGYTF,TGCGCCAGCAGCCGACCCTCAGGGGAAGGTGGCTACACCTTC
few,TRBD2,TRBJ2-3,TRBV9,CASSFRLAGGIDTQYF,TGTGCCAGCAGCTTTCGACTAGCGGGGGGGATAGATACGCAGTATTTT
many,TRBD2,TRBJ2-7,TRBV20-1,CSAMTGGGVNEQYF,TGCAGTGCTATGACGGGGGGGGGCGTCAACGAGCAGTACTTC
-,-,TRBJ2-2,TRBV12-3/TRBV12-4,CASRPANTGELFF,TGTGCCAGCAGACCAGCGAACACCGGGGAGCTGTTTTTT
-,-,TRBJ1-6,TRBV3-1,CASSQDGNSPLHF,TGTGCCAGCAGCCAAGACGGAAATTCACCCCTCCACTTT
many,TRBD1,TRBJ2-2,TRBV29-1,CSVEGDRDRTGELFF,TGCAGCGTTGAAGGGGATCGGGACAGAACCGGGGAGCTGTTTTTT
once,-,TRBJ2-1,TRBV20-1,CSASRAQGRRDEQFF,TGCAGTGCTAGCAGGGCGCAGGGGCGAAGGGATGAGCAGTTCTTC
many,-,TRBJ2-7,TRBV6-5,CASSYWGGEQYF,TGTGCCAGCAGTTACTGGGGTGGGGAGCAGTACTTC
many,TRBD2,TRBJ2-1,TRBV20-1,CSAIRLAGSYNEQFF,TGCAGTGCTATACGACTAGCGGGGTCTTACAATGAGCAGTTCTTC
many,-,TRBJ2-1,TRBV5-6,CASSAFRVQAVNEQFF,TGTGCCAGCAGCGCATTCCGGGTCCAGGCGGTGAATGAGCAGTTCTTC
many,TRBD2,TRBJ2-7,TRBV20-1,CSARESGGAYEQYF,TGCAGTGCTAGAGAGAGCGGGGGAGCCTACGAGCAGTACTTC
-,-,TRBJ1-5,TRBV24-1,CATSDLGDQPQHF,TGTGCCACCAGTGATTTAGGGGACCAGCCCCAGCATTTT
many,-,TRBJ1-5,TRBV20-1,CSASGGEGSNQPQHF,TGCAGTGCTAGCGGAGGGGAGGGGAGCAATCAGCCCCAGCATTTT
few,-,TRBJ2-7,TRBV6-2/TRBV6-3,CASSYSTPYEQYF,TGTGCCAGCAGTTACTCGACCCCCTACGAGCAGTACTTC
-,TRBD1,TRBJ1-5,TRBV7-9,CASTTGGPNSNQPQHF,TGTGCCAGCACGACAGGGGGACCTAATAGCAATCAGCCCCAGCATTTT
-,-,TRBJ1-1,TRBV7-2,CASSLSVTGRRGTEAFF,TGTGCCAGCAGCTTATCCGTGACGGGCCGGAGGGGCACTGAAGCTTTCTTT
few,-,TRBJ2-5,TRBV20-1,CSARVIRGQETQYF,TGCAGTGCTAGAGTTATCAGGGGCCAAGAGACCCAGTACTTC
many,TRBD1,TRBJ2-3,TRBV7-2,CASSLNGQGADTQYF,TGTGCCAGCAGCTTAAACGGACAGGGGGCAGATACGCAGTATTTT
few,TRBD1,TRBJ2-7,TRBV6-5,CASSYSGTDRGGISYEQYF,TGTGCCAGCAGTTACTCTGGTACCGACAGGGGAGGAATCTCCTACGAGCAGTACTTC
-,-,TRBJ2-6,TRBV6-2/TRBV6-3,CASSWRGSGANVLTF,TGTGCCAGCAGTTGGAGGGGCTCTGGGGCCAACGTCCTGACTTTC
-,-,TRBJ2-1,TRBV20-1,CSASFTGRYRNEQFF,TGCAGTGCTAGTTTCACAGGGCGATATCGGAATGAGCAGTTCTTC
-,TRBD1,TRBJ2-3,TRBV29-1,CSARGRVSTDTQYF,TGCAGCGCCAGGGGGCGGGTGAGCACAGATACGCAGTATTTT
few,-,TRBJ2-3,TRBV12-3/TRBV12-4,CASSYDRRTQYF,TGTGCCAGCAGCTACGACCGGCGTACGCAGTATTTT
few,TRBD2,TRBJ2-3,TRBV20-1,CSARAISGRAGLDTQYF,TGCAGTGCTAGAGCCATTTCCGGGAGAGCGGGGTTAGATACGCAGTATTTT
-,TRBD1,TRBJ2-5,TRBV20-1,CSAYSGQGMETQYF,TGCAGTGCTTACTCCGGACAGGGTATGGAGACCCAGTACTTC
many,-,TRBJ2-7,TRBV9,CASSLQGGEQYF,TGTGCCAGCAGCCTACAGGGAGGCGAGCAGTACTTC
few,TRBD2,TRBJ2-1,TRBV6-2/TRBV6-3,CASSYQGLAGAEQFF,TGTGCCAGCAGTTACCAAGGACTAGCGGGTGCTGAGCAGTTCTTC
few,TRBD2,TRBJ2-1,TRBV12-3/TRBV12-4,CASSLGGSGGAGQFF,TGTGCCAGCAGTTTAGGGGGGAGCGGGGGGGCAGGGCAGTTCTTC
many,-,TRBJ2-5,TRBV20-1,CSARPPAGQETQYF,TGCAGTGCTAGACCCCCCGCGGGTCAAGAGACCCAGTACTTC